Listed below are T cell receptor beta chains from one sample, sequenced in a study of molecular identifiers for immune sequencing clone quantification. TCRdb reanalysed the PCR reads using MiXCR and keeps one entry per CDR3 protein. The sample yields roughly 320 distinct CDR3 sequences, around 80% seen once. Sequencing used CMV-specific effector CD8+ T cells from blood (PBMCs), not recorded whether cultured. The receptors derive from a human donor in good health. Some libraries in this study had Jurkat cell RNA spiked in. Both conserved end residues are part of each CDR3. Fields, in order: CDR3 DNA, CDR3 protein, D gene, clone size, J gene, V gene. The D gene is left open where the match is weak. Only some rows state a clone size, as once, few, many or a class for expanded clones.

cdr3_nt: TGTGCCAGCAGCCTCTTCACCGGGACAGGGTGGTATGGCTACACCTTC
cdr3_aa: CASSLFTGTGWYGYTF
d_call: TRBD1
clone_size: few
j_call: TRBJ1-2
v_call: TRBV6-5

cdr3_nt: TGTGCCCGCAGTCCTCCGCCCGGGACAGGGTGGTATGGCTACCCCTTC
cdr3_aa: CARSPPPGTGWYGYPF
d_call: TRBD1
clone_size: .
j_call: TRBJ1-2
v_call: TRBV6-5

cdr3_nt: TGTGCCATCAGACGGCAGGGGACTGTCTACTATCAGTACTTC
cdr3_aa: CAIRRQGTVYYQYF
d_call: .
clone_size: .
j_call: TRBJ2-7
v_call: TRBV28

cdr3_nt: TGTGCCAGCAGCCTCTTCACCGGGACCCAGGGGAGCTACACCTTC
cdr3_aa: CASSLFTGTQGSYTF
d_call: .
clone_size: hyperexpanded
j_call: TRBJ1-2
v_call: TRBV6-5

cdr3_nt: TGTGCCAGCAGTCCTACGACCGGGACACCGTGGTATGGCTACCCCTTC
cdr3_aa: CASSPTTGTPWYGYPF
d_call: .
clone_size: .
j_call: TRBJ1-2
v_call: TRBV6-5

cdr3_nt: TGTGCCATCAGACGGCAGGGGCCGGTCTCCGAGCAGTCCTTC
cdr3_aa: CAIRRQGPVSEQSF
d_call: .
clone_size: .
j_call: TRBJ2-7
v_call: TRBV28

cdr3_nt: TGTTCCAGCAGTTTCGAAGGATCCCCTGAAGCTTTCTTT
cdr3_aa: CSSSFEGSPEAFF
d_call: .
clone_size: .
j_call: TRBJ1-1
v_call: TRBV27

cdr3_nt: TGTGCCAGCAGTCCTACCGGGACAGGGTGGTATGGCTACACCTTC
cdr3_aa: CASSPTGTGWYGYTF
d_call: TRBD1
clone_size: .
j_call: TRBJ1-2
v_call: TRBV6-5

cdr3_nt: TGTGCCAGCAGCTCGGGACAGGCGAGCTCCTACGAGCAGTACTTC
cdr3_aa: CASSSGQASSYEQYF
d_call: TRBD1
clone_size: many
j_call: TRBJ2-7
v_call: TRBV7-8

cdr3_nt: TGTGCCAGCAGTTTTATGTTGGGTCCTAATGAAAAACTGTTTTTT
cdr3_aa: CASSFMLGPNEKLFF
d_call: .
clone_size: .
j_call: TRBJ1-4
v_call: TRBV28

cdr3_nt: TGTGCCAGCAGTCCGGTCACGGGGACCCAGGGGAGCTACACCTTC
cdr3_aa: CASSPVTGTQGSYTF
d_call: .
clone_size: .
j_call: TRBJ1-2
v_call: TRBV6-5

cdr3_nt: TGTGCCCGCATTTTAGACGGATACCCTGAAGCTTTCTTT
cdr3_aa: CARILDGYPEAFF
d_call: .
clone_size: .
j_call: TRBJ1-1
v_call: TRBV27

cdr3_nt: TGTTCCAGCCGACGGCAGGGGACGGTCTCCGAGCCTTCCTTC
cdr3_aa: CSSRRQGTVSEPSF
d_call: .
clone_size: .
j_call: TRBJ2-7
v_call: TRBV28

cdr3_nt: TGTTCCCTCAGTTTAGACGTATACACTGACGCTTTCTTT
cdr3_aa: CSLSLDVYTDAFF
d_call: .
clone_size: .
j_call: TRBJ1-1
v_call: TRBV27

cdr3_nt: TGTGCCAGCAGCTTCGGACAGGGGGGAGGCTATGGCTACACCTTC
cdr3_aa: CASSFGQGGGYGYTF
d_call: TRBD1
clone_size: medium-sized
j_call: TRBJ1-2
v_call: TRBV28

cdr3_nt: TGTGCCAGCATCCTCTTCACCGGGACCCAGGGGCGCTACCCCTTC
cdr3_aa: CASILFTGTQGRYPF
d_call: .
clone_size: .
j_call: TRBJ1-2
v_call: TRBV6-5

cdr3_nt: TGTGCCCTCCGCCTGCCTGGGCCGGTCTCCGATCAGTCCTTC
cdr3_aa: CALRLPGPVSDQSF
d_call: .
clone_size: .
j_call: TRBJ2-7
v_call: TRBV28

cdr3_nt: TGTGCCCCCAGTCCTCCTCCCTGGCCAGTGTGGTCTTGCTCCACCTTC
cdr3_aa: CAPSPPPWPVWSCSTF
d_call: .
clone_size: .
j_call: TRBJ1-2
v_call: TRBV6-5

cdr3_nt: TGCACCAGCAGCCAAGACCCCAATCAGCCCCAGCATTTT
cdr3_aa: CTSSQDPNQPQHF
d_call: .
clone_size: .
j_call: TRBJ1-5
v_call: TRBV4-1

cdr3_nt: TGTGCCCGCCTTCCTGTCCCGGGTCCCGGTACCTCTGGCTACACCTTC
cdr3_aa: CARLPVPGPGTSGYTF
d_call: .
clone_size: .
j_call: TRBJ1-2
v_call: TRBV6-5

cdr3_nt: TGCGCCAGCAGCCAAGGTCTAGCGGGGGGGCCAGATACGCAGTATTTT
cdr3_aa: CASSQGLAGGPDTQYF
d_call: TRBD2
clone_size: many
j_call: TRBJ2-3
v_call: TRBV4-3

cdr3_nt: TGTGCCAGCAGACGGCAGGGGACGGTCTACGAGCAGTTC
cdr3_aa: CASRRQGTVYEQF
d_call: .
clone_size: few
j_call: TRBJ2-7
v_call: TRBV28

cdr3_nt: TGTGCCAGCAGTCTCGAGGTGGACGGCGGCTACACCTTC
cdr3_aa: CASSLEVDGGYTF
d_call: .
clone_size: few
j_call: TRBJ1-2
v_call: TRBV5-3

cdr3_nt: TGTGCCAGCATCCGGCAGGGGACGGTCTCCTCTCAGTCCTTC
cdr3_aa: CASIRQGTVSSQSF
d_call: .
clone_size: .
j_call: TRBJ2-7
v_call: TRBV28

cdr3_nt: TGTGCCATAGAAGGATACACTGAAGCTTTCTTT
cdr3_aa: CAIEGYTEAFF
d_call: .
clone_size: few
j_call: TRBJ1-1
v_call: TRBV27

cdr3_nt: TGTGCCAGCAAAACAGGGTCGTGGACTGAAGCTTTCTTT
cdr3_aa: CASKTGSWTEAFF
d_call: .
clone_size: many
j_call: TRBJ1-1
v_call: TRBV12-3/TRBV12-4

cdr3_nt: TGTTCCAGCAGTTTAGAAGGATCCCCTGAAGCTTTCTTT
cdr3_aa: CSSSLEGSPEAFF
d_call: .
clone_size: .
j_call: TRBJ1-1
v_call: TRBV27

cdr3_nt: TGTGCCCTCAGTTTCGAAGGCTACACTGAAGCTTTCTTT
cdr3_aa: CALSFEGYTEAFF
d_call: .
clone_size: once
j_call: TRBJ1-1
v_call: TRBV27

cdr3_nt: TGTTCCATCATTCCTCCTCCCTGTACAGTTTGGTATGGCTACACCTTC
cdr3_aa: CSIIPPPCTVWYGYTF
d_call: .
clone_size: once
j_call: TRBJ1-2
v_call: TRBV6-5

cdr3_nt: TGTGCCAGTAGTATCCTGGCGGGGGGATATGATAATACGCAGTATTTT
cdr3_aa: CASSILAGGYDNTQYF
d_call: TRBD2
clone_size: many
j_call: TRBJ2-3
v_call: TRBV19

cdr3_nt: TGTGCCAGTAGTACGGGGAGTATCCAGGCAGGGCGCAACTATGGCTACACCTTC
cdr3_aa: CASSTGSIQAGRNYGYTF
d_call: .
clone_size: .
j_call: TRBJ1-2
v_call: TRBV19

cdr3_nt: TGTTCCAGCAGTTTCGCCGGATCCCCTGAATCTTTCTTT
cdr3_aa: CSSSFAGSPESFF
d_call: .
clone_size: .
j_call: TRBJ1-1
v_call: TRBV27

cdr3_nt: TGTTCCATCATCCTTCCGGTTCCTGTCTCTGCTCCTTCCTTC
cdr3_aa: CSIILPVPVSAPSF
d_call: .
clone_size: .
j_call: TRBJ2-7
v_call: TRBV28

cdr3_nt: TGTTCCCTCATTTTCGAAGGCTCCCCTGAATCTTTCTTT
cdr3_aa: CSLIFEGSPESFF
d_call: .
clone_size: few
j_call: TRBJ1-1
v_call: TRBV27

cdr3_nt: TGTGCCAGCATAGAAGGACACACTGAAGCTTTCTTT
cdr3_aa: CASIEGHTEAFF
d_call: .
clone_size: .
j_call: TRBJ1-1
v_call: TRBV27

cdr3_nt: TGTGCCAGCAGTTTCGCAGGATACCCTGACTCTTTCTTT
cdr3_aa: CASSFAGYPDSFF
d_call: .
clone_size: .
j_call: TRBJ1-1
v_call: TRBV27

cdr3_nt: TGTGCCCTCATACGGCAGTGGACGGTCTACGAGCAGTCCTTC
cdr3_aa: CALIRQWTVYEQSF
d_call: .
clone_size: .
j_call: TRBJ2-7
v_call: TRBV28

cdr3_nt: TGTGCCAGCAGTGAAGTGATGGGAGACTACGAGCAGTACTTC
cdr3_aa: CASSEVMGDYEQYF
d_call: .
clone_size: many
j_call: TRBJ2-7
v_call: TRBV2

cdr3_nt: TGTGCCAGCATCCGGCAGGGGACTGTCTCCGAGCAGTCCTTC
cdr3_aa: CASIRQGTVSEQSF
d_call: .
clone_size: .
j_call: TRBJ2-7
v_call: TRBV28

cdr3_nt: TGTGCCATCAGTTTCGAAGGCTACCCTGAAGCTTTCTTT
cdr3_aa: CAISFEGYPEAFF
d_call: .
clone_size: .
j_call: TRBJ1-1
v_call: TRBV27

cdr3_nt: TGTGCCAGCAGCCGGGACCCGAACACTGAAGCTTTCTTT
cdr3_aa: CASSRDPNTEAFF
d_call: .
clone_size: many
j_call: TRBJ1-1
v_call: TRBV13